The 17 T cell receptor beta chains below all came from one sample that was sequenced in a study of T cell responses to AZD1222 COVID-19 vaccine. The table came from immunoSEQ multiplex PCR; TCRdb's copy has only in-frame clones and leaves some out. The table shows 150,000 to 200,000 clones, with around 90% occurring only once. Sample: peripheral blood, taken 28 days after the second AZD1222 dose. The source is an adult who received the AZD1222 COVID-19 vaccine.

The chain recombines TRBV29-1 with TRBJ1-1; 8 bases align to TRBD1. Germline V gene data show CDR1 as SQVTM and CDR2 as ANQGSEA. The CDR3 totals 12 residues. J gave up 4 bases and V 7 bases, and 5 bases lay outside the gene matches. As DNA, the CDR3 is TGCAGCGCCACTGGACAGGGCACTGAAGCTTTCTTT. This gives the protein CSATGQGTEAFF.

The CDR3 nucleotides are TGCGCCAGCAGCCAGGCCCTAGAGTGGACAGTCACCGGGGAGCTGTTTTTT. Translation gives CASSQALEWTVTGELFF. The genes are TRBV4-3 and TRBJ2-2, with D possibly being TRBD1 (6 bases). Germline V gene data show CDR1 as LGHNA and CDR2 as YSLEER. The CDR3 extends over 17 amino acids. Trimming cost V 3 bases and J 4 bases, with 18 bases left between them.

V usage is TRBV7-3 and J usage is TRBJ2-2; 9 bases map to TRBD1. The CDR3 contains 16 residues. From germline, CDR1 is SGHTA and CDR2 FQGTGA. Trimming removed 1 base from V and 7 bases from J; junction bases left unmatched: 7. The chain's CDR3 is CASSLMGQGVDGELFF. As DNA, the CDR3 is TGTGCCAGCAGCTTAATGGGACAGGGAGTTGACGGGGAGCTGTTTTTT.

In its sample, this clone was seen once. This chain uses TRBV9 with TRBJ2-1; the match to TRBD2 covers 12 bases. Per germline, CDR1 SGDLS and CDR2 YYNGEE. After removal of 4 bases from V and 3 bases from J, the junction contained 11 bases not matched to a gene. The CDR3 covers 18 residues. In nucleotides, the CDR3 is TGTGCCAGCAGCCGAACTATACTAGCGGGAGGATACTACAATGAGCAGTTCTTC. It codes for CASSRTILAGGYYNEQFF.

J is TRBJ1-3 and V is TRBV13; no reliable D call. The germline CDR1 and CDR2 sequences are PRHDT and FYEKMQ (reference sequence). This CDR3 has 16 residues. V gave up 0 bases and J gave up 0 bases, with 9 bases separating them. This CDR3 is CASSLGGRPSGNTIYF. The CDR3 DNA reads TGTGCCAGCAGCTTAGGGGGCAGACCCTCTGGAAACACCATATATTTT.

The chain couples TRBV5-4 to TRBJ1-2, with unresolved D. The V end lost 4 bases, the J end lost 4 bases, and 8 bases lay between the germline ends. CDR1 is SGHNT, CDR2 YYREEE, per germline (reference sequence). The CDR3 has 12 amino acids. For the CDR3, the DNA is TGTGCCAGCAGCCCAAGAAGCTATGGCTACACCTTC. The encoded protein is CASSPRSYGYTF.

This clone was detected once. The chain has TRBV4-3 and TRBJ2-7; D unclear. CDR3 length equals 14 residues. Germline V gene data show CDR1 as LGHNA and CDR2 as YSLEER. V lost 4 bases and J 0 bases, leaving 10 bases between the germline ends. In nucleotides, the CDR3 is TGCGCCAGCAGCCCTAAGGTCCGCTCCTACGAGCAGTACTTC. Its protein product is CASSPKVRSYEQYF.

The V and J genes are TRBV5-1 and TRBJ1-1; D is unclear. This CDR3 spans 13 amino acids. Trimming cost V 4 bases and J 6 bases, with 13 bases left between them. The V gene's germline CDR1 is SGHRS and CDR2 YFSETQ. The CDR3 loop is CASSPTVGAEAFF. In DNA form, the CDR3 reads TGCGCCAGCAGCCCCACAGTCGGCGCTGAAGCTTTCTTT.

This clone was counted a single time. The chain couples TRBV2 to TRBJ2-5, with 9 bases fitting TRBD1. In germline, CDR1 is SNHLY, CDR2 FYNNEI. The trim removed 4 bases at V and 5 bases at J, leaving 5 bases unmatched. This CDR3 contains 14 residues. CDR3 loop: CASSVDRGWETQYF. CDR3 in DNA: TGTGCCAGCAGTGTGGACAGGGGTTGGGAGACCCAGTACTTC.

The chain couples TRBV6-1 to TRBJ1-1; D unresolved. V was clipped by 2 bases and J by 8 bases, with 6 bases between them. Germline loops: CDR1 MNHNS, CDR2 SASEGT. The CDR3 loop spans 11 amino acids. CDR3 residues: CASSESYEAFF. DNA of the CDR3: TGTGCCAGCAGTGAAAGTTACGAAGCTTTCTTT.

The CDR3 region has the DNA TGTGCCAGCACCCCGGGGCCGTACCCTAACAATGAGCAGTTCTTC. Amino acid sequence: CASTPGPYPNNEQFF. The V call is TRBV27, the J call TRBJ2-1; D possibly uses TRBD1 or TRBD2 (5 bases each). Trimming shortened V by 7 bases and J by 5 bases, and 18 bases separated the two germline ends. Germline CDR1 MNHEY, CDR2 SMNVEV (reference sequence). The CDR3 is made up of 15 amino acids.

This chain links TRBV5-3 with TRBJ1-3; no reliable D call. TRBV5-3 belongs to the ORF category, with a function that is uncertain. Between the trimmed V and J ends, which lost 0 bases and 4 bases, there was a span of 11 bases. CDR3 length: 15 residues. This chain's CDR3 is CARSLAQLPGNTIYF. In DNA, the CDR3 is TGTGCCAGAAGCTTGGCCCAGCTCCCGGGAAACACCATATATTTT.

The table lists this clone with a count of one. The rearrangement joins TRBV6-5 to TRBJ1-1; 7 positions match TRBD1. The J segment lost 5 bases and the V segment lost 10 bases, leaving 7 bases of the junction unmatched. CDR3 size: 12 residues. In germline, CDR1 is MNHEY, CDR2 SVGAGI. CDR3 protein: CATFSGGTEAFF. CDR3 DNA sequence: TGTGCCACATTTTCAGGGGGAACTGAAGCTTTCTTT.

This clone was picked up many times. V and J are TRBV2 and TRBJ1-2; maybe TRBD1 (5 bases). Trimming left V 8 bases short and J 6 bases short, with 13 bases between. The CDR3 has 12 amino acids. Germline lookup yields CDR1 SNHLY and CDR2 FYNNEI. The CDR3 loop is CASWDSIDGYTF. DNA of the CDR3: TGTGCCAGCTGGGACTCTATCGATGGCTACACCTTC.

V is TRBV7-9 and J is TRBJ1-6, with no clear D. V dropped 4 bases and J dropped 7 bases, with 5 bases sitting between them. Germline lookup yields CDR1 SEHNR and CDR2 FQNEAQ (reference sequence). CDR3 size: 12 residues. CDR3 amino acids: CASSYENSPLHF. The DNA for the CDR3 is TGTGCCAGCAGCTACGAGAATTCACCCCTCCACTTT.

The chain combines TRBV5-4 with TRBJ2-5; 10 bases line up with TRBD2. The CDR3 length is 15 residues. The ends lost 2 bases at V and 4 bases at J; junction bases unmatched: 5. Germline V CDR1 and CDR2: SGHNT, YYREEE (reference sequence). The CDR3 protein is CASSFLAGVLETQYF. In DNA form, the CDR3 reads TGTGCCAGCAGCTTCCTAGCGGGAGTGTTAGAGACCCAGTACTTC. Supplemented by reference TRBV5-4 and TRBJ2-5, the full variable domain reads ETGVTQSPTHLIKTRGQQVTLRCSSQSGHNTVSWYQQALGQGPQFIFQYYREEENGRGNFPPRFSGLQFPNYSSELNVNALELDDSALYLCASSFLAGVLETQYFGPGTRLLVL.

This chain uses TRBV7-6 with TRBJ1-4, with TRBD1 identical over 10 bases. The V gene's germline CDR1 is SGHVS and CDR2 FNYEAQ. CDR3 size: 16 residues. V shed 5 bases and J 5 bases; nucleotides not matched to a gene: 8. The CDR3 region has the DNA TGTGCCAGCAGCCCCGGGACAGGGGAAAAAAATGAAAAACTGTTTTTT. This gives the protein CASSPGTGEKNEKLFF.